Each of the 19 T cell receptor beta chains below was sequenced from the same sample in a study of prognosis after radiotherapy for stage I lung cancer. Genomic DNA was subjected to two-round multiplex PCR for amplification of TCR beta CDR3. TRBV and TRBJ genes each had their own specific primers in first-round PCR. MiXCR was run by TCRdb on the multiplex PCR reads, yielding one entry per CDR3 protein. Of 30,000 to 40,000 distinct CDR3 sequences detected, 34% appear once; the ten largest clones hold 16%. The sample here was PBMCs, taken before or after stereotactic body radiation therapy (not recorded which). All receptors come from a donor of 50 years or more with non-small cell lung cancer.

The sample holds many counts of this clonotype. CDR3 loop: CASSLAGNQPQHF. The CDR3 DNA reads TGCGCCAGCAGCTTGGCTGGCAATCAGCCCCAGCATTTT. The chain couples TRBV5-1 to TRBJ1-5; D is uncertain. V lost 0 bases and J lost 2, with 3 bases in between. Germline CDR1 is SGHRS and CDR2 is YFSETQ. CDR3 length: 13 residues.

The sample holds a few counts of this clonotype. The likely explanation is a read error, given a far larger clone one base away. The CDR3 bases are TGTGCCAGCAGTGGCCTTAAGAGTGAGCAGTTCTTC. The encoded protein is CASSGLKSEQFF. The rearrangement links TRBV6-2 or TRBV6-3 to TRBJ2-1; D is unresolved. Germline CDR1 and CDR2: MNHEY and SVGEGT. The CDR3 has 12 residues. Trimming removed 5 bases from V and 9 bases from J, with 11 bases in between.

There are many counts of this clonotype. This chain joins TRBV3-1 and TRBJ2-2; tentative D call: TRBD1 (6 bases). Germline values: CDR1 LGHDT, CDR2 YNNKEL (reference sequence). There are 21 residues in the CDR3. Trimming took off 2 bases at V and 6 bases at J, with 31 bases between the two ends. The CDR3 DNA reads TGTGCCAGCAGCCAACGGAAAGGGGAAACAGGGTCCTTCCGGGCGCCCGGGGAGCTGTTTTTT. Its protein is CASSQRKGETGSFRAPGELFF. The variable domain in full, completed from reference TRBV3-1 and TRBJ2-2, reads DTAVSQTPKYLVTQMGNDKSIKCEQNLGHDTMYWYKQDSKKFLKIMFSYNNKELIINETVPNRFSPKSPDKAHLNLHINSLELGDSAVYFCASSQRKGETGSFRAPGELFFGEGSRLTVL.

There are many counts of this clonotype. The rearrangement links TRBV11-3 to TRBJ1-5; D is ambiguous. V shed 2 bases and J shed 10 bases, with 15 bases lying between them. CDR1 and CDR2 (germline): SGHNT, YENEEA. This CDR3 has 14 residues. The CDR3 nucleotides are TGTGCCAGCAGCTTAATGGCGGGTAAGGAACCCCAGCATTTT. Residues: CASSLMAGKEPQHF.

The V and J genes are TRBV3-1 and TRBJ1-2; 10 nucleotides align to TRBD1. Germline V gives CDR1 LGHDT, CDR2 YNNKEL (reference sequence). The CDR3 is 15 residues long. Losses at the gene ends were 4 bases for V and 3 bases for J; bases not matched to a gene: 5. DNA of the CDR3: TGTGCCAGCAGCCGATCCGGGACAGGGGACTATGGCTACACCTTC. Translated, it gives CASSRSGTGDYGYTF.

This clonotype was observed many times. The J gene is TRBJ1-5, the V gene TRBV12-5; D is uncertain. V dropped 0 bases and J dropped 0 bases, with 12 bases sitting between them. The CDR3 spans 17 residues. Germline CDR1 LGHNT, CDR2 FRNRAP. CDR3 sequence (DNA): TGTGCTAGTGGTTTGGTAGTGGCAAGCTATAGCAATCAGCCCCAGCATTTT. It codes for CASGLVVASYSNQPQHF.

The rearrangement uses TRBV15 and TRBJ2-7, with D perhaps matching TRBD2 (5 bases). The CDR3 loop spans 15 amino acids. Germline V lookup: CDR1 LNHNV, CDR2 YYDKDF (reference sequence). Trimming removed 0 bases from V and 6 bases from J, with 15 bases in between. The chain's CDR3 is CATSREGQEVPEQYF. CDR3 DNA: TGTGCCACCAGCAGAGAGGGCCAGGAGGTTCCCGAGCAGTACTTC.

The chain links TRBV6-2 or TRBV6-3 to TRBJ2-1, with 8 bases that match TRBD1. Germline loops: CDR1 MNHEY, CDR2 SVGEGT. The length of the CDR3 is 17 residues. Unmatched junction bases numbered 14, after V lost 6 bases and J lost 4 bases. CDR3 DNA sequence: TGTGCCAGCAGGGCCCGGACAGGGTGGCCGTGTTACAATGAGCAGTTCTTC. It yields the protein CASRARTGWPCYNEQFF.

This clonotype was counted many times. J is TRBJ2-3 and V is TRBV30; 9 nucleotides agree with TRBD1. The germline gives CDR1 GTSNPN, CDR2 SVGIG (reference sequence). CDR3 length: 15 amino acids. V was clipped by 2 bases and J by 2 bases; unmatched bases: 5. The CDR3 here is CAWSSGTGFTDTQYF. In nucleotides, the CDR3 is TGTGCCTGGAGTTCCGGGACAGGGTTCACAGATACGCAGTATTTT.

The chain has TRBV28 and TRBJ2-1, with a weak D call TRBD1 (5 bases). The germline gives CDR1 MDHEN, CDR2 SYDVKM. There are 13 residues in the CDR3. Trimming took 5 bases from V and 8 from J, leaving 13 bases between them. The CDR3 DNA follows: TGTGCCAGCAGTATCCGCAGGGTCGATGAGCAGTTCTTC. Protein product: CASSIRRVDEQFF.

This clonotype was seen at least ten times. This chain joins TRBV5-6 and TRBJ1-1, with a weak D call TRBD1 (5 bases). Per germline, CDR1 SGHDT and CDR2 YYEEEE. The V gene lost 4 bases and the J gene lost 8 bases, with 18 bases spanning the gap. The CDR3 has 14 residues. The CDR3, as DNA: TGTGCCAGCAGCACCCGATATCGTACAGGCGAAGCTTTCTTT. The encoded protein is CASSTRYRTGEAFF.

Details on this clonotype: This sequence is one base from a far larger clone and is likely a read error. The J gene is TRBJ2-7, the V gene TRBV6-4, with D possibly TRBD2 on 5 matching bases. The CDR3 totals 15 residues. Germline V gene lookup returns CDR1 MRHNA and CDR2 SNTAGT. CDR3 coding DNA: TGTGCCATCAGTGAACCGGGAAGCTTCTCCTACGAGCAGTACTTC. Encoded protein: CAISEPGSFSYEQYF.

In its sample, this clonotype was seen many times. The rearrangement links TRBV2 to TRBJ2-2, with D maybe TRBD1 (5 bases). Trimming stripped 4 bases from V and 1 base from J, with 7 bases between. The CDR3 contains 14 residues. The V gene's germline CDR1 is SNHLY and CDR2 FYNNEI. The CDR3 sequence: CASSGQQNTGELFF. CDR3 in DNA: TGTGCCAGCAGTGGACAGCAGAACACCGGGGAGCTGTTTTTT.

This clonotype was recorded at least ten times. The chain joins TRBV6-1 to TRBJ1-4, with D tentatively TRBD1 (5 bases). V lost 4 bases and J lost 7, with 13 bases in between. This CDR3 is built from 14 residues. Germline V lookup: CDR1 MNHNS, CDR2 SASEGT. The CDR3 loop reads CASSVGLGGEKLFF. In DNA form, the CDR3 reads TGTGCCAGCAGTGTGGGTCTTGGGGGTGAAAAACTGTTTTTT.

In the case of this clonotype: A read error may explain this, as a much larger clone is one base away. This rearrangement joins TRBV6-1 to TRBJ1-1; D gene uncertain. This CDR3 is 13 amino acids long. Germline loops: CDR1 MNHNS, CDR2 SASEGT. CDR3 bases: TGTTCCAGCAGTGGGGTATTGGGCACTGAAGCTTTCTTT. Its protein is CSSSGVLGTEAFF.

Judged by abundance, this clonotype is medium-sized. The CDR3 DNA is TGTGCCAGCAGTTTGGGTACACCGAACACCGGGGAGCTGTTTTTT. Translated, it gives CASSLGTPNTGELFF. The chain couples TRBV12-3 or TRBV12-4 to TRBJ2-2, with D unclear. The CDR3 consists of 15 residues. The germline V and J ends were trimmed by 3 bases and 0 bases, with 8 bases remaining between them.

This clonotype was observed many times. The CDR3 DNA is TGTGCCAGCAGCTTACTTGCGGGCACTGAAGCTTTCTTT. Its translation: CASSLLAGTEAFF. This chain connects TRBV7-2 to TRBJ1-1; D gene unclear. V was pared by 2 bases and J by 4 bases, with 8 bases between. The CDR3 is 13 amino acids. Germline V lookup: CDR1 SGHTA, CDR2 FQGNSA.

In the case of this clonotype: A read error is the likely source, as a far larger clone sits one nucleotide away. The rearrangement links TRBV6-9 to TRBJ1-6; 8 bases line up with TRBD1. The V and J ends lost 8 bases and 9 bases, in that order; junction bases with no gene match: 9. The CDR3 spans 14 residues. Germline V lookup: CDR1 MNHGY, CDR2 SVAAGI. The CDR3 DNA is TGTGCCAGCTCGGCCGGACAGGGAGGTTCACCCCTCCACTTT. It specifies CASSAGQGGSPLHF.

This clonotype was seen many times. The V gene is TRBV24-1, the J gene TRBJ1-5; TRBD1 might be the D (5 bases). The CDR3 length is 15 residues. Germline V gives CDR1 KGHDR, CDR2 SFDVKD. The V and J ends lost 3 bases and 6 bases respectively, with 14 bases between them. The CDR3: CATSDGRGNGQPQHF. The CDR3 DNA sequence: TGTGCCACCAGTGATGGTAGGGGTAACGGTCAGCCCCAGCATTTT.